Shown below are 29 T cell receptor beta chains from a single sample sequenced in a study of neoadjuvant anti-PD-1 for oral cavity cancer. The time point was: after neoadjuvant nivolumab, at surgical resection. The data were produced by immunoSEQ multiplex PCR, yet TCRdb's version contains in-frame clones alone and is incomplete. Of over 7,500 clones listed, less than 70% are singletons. The sample was PBMCs, taken after nivolumab (anti-PD-1) treatment. These receptors came from a person between 40 and 85 years old with oral cavity squamous cell carcinoma.

This clone has just a few counts. The chain employs TRBV9 and TRBJ2-5; 11 nucleotides match TRBD2. Germline lookup yields CDR1 SGDLS and CDR2 YYNGEE. Trimming took 2 bases from V and 1 from J; bases not matched to a gene: 1. This CDR3 comprises 15 residues. The CDR3: CASSVTSGAQETQYF. CDR3 bases: TGTGCCAGCAGCGTGACTAGCGGGGCCCAAGAGACCCAGTACTTC.

This sequence joins TRBV7-6 and TRBJ2-5; 7 bases are a match to TRBD2. Germline V gives CDR1 SGHVS, CDR2 FNYEAQ. CDR3 size: 13 residues. V shed 7 bases, J shed 5 bases, and the junction held 7 bases outside the gene matches. CDR3 nucleotide sequence: TGTGCCAGCATCGCCGGGACTAAGGAGACCCAGTACTTC. Its protein is CASIAGTKETQYF.

This chain connects TRBV4-1 to TRBJ2-2, with 11 positions matching TRBD2. The V segment lost 1 base and the J segment 0 bases; nucleotides outside the gene matches: 7. From germline, CDR1 is MGHRA and CDR2 YSYEKL. The CDR3 runs 19 residues. This chain's CDR3 is CASSQAIAGGFANTGELFF. The CDR3 DNA follows: TGCGCCAGCAGCCAAGCGATAGCGGGGGGGTTCGCGAACACCGGGGAGCTGTTTTTT.

The chain carries TRBV11-2 and TRBJ2-7; D gene unclear. This CDR3 spans 11 amino acids. Germline V gene sequence: CDR1 SGHAT, CDR2 FQNNGV. V lost 0 bases, J lost 4 bases, and 1 base lay in between. The CDR3 is CASSLEYEQYF. The DNA for the CDR3 is TGTGCCAGCAGCTTAGAATACGAGCAGTACTTC.

This chain uses TRBV6-1 with TRBJ1-2; the D gene is possibly TRBD1 (6 bases). The V and J ends lost 5 bases and 2 bases respectively, with 9 bases between them. Per the germline V gene, CDR1 is MNHNS and CDR2 is SASEGT. The CDR3 is made up of 13 amino acids. CDR3 in DNA: TGTGCCAGCAGTCAGACAGGAAACTATGGCTACACCTTC. This sequence encodes CASSQTGNYGYTF.

This chain uses TRBV5-1 with TRBJ2-1, with a tentative D call TRBD1 (6 bases). Trimming took 4 bases from V and 4 from J, leaving 12 bases between them. The CDR3 loop spans 14 amino acids. Germline CDR1 reads SGHRS; CDR2 reads YFSETQ. CDR3 bases: TGCGCCAGCAGCAGAGGACAGAATTACAATGAGCAGTTCTTC. Amino acids: CASSRGQNYNEQFF.

This clone was counted a few times. V is TRBV28 and J is TRBJ2-7; D is undetermined. Trimming stripped 8 bases from V and 3 bases from J, with 17 bases between. CDR1 is MDHEN and CDR2 is SYDVKM in the germline V gene. The CDR3 consists of 14 residues. The CDR3 DNA reads TGTGCCAGCCGCCCGAGGCAACCCTACTACGAGCAGTACTTC. Translated: CASRPRQPYYEQYF.

This clone was counted a single time. V is TRBV7-8 and J is TRBJ2-4, with no clear D. CDR3 length: 17 amino acids. From germline, CDR1 is SGHVS and CDR2 FQNEAQ. V lost 4 bases to trimming and J lost 0 bases, with 16 bases between them. Here the CDR3 DNA reads TGTGCCAGCAGCTCAAACCAGGAGACACTAGCCAAAAACATTCAGTACTTC. It specifies CASSSNQETLAKNIQYF.

The chain has TRBV6-6 and TRBJ1-1; D remains ambiguous. From germline, CDR1 is MNHNY and CDR2 SVGAGI (reference sequence). The CDR3 runs 12 residues. Trimming left V 5 bases short and J 10 bases short, with 14 bases between. Here the CDR3 DNA reads TGTGCCAGCAGTAAAAGGGAGAGTAGAGCTTTCTTT. Translation gives CASSKRESRAFF.

This clone came up a few times. This chain joins TRBV5-1 and TRBJ1-4; D may be TRBD1 (5 bases). CDR1 and CDR2 (germline): SGHRS, YFSETQ. The V gene lost 2 bases and the J gene lost 4 bases, with 18 bases spanning the gap. The CDR3 totals 17 residues. The CDR3 spells CASSFGPTGSNNEKLFF. The CDR3 DNA follows: TGCGCCAGCAGCTTTGGCCCTACAGGCTCCAATAATGAAAAACTGTTTTTT.

J is TRBJ2-5 and V is TRBV10-2; 13 nucleotides agree with TRBD2. Germline V CDR1 and CDR2: WSHSY, SAAADI. V lost 3 bases and J lost 5; bases outside the gene matches: 9. This CDR3 contains 17 residues. The CDR3 sequence is CASSDSSGTSGKETQYF. CDR3 nucleotides: TGCGCCAGCAGTGATTCCTCCGGGACTAGCGGGAAGGAGACCCAGTACTTC.

This clone was seen only a few times. This chain connects TRBV7-6 to TRBJ1-1; 7 bases line up with TRBD1. The germline V gene has CDR1 SGHVS and CDR2 FNYEAQ. There are 15 residues in the CDR3. Trimming took 4 bases from V and 3 from J; bases not matched to a gene: 8. The DNA for the CDR3 is TGTGCCAGCAGCTCTCCAGGGGGTGTCGACACTGAAGCTTTCTTT. Its protein product is CASSSPGGVDTEAFF.

The chain joins TRBV7-3 to TRBJ2-3, with D possibly being TRBD1 or TRBD2 (6 bases each). Trimming took off 5 bases at V and 0 bases at J, with 12 bases between the two ends. This CDR3 has 15 amino acids. Per the germline V gene, CDR1 is SGHTA and CDR2 is FQGTGA. The CDR3 spells CASSALGGSTDTQYF. CDR3 coding DNA: TGTGCCAGCAGCGCCCTGGGGGGCAGCACAGATACGCAGTATTTT.

The genes are TRBV2 and TRBJ1-1; 7 bases align to TRBD1. Germline assignment: CDR1 SNHLY and CDR2 FYNNEI. V shed 4 bases and J 1 base; nucleotides not matched to a gene: 9. This CDR3 region has 16 residues. CDR3 DNA: TGTGCCAGCAGTGGAAGACCGGGACAGTGGAACACTGAAGCTTTCTTT. Its protein product is CASSGRPGQWNTEAFF.

The chain couples TRBV9 to TRBJ1-4; D might be TRBD1 (5 bases). V lost 0 bases, J lost 9 bases, and 18 bases lay in between. Germline CDR1 is SGDLS and CDR2 is YYNGEE. The CDR3 spans 16 residues. The CDR3 loop reads CASSVGGTGGYQKLFF. DNA of the CDR3: TGTGCCAGCAGCGTAGGAGGGACCGGGGGTTATCAAAAACTGTTTTTT.

In nucleotides, the CDR3 is TGTGCCAGCAGAAGGCTACATGGAGACCGTCAAGAGACCCAGTACTTC. Its translation is CASRRLHGDRQETQYF. V gene TRBV2 combines with J gene TRBJ2-5; D is unclear. The germline gives CDR1 SNHLY, CDR2 FYNNEI. With 6 bases removed from V and 2 bases from J, the gap between germline ends came to 19 bases. The CDR3 contains 16 residues.

The rearrangement joins TRBV27 to TRBJ2-2, with 9 nucleotides matching TRBD2. This CDR3 has 15 amino acids. The ends lost 6 bases at V and 5 bases at J; junction bases unmatched: 7. Germline V gene sequence: CDR1 MNHEY, CDR2 SMNVEV (reference sequence). The CDR3 nucleotides read TGTGCCAGCAGCCAGACTAGCGGAGGGACCGGGGAGCTGTTTTTT. It is translated as CASSQTSGGTGELFF.

This clone was counted between two and nine times. V is TRBV4-1 and J is TRBJ1-4; D gene ambiguous. Germline V gene sequence: CDR1 MGHRA, CDR2 YSYEKL. The V end lost 3 bases, the J end lost 0 bases, and 17 bases lay between the germline ends. The CDR3 length is 18 residues. The CDR3 reads CASSQANLGLATNEKLFF. The CDR3 bases are TGCGCCAGCAGCCAGGCGAATCTCGGACTTGCAACTAATGAAAAACTGTTTTTT.

V gene TRBV6-1 combines with J gene TRBJ2-7, with 11 bases aligning to TRBD2. CDR3 length equals 14 residues. Unmatched junction bases numbered 11, after V lost 11 bases and J lost 5 bases. Germline CDR1 reads MNHNS; CDR2 reads SASEGT. The CDR3 reads CACQTSGIVDEQYF. The CDR3, as DNA: TGTGCCTGCCAGACTAGCGGGATAGTAGACGAGCAGTACTTC.

This clone was seen more than once but under ten times. This rearrangement joins TRBV5-1 to TRBJ1-1; D gene uncertain. Germline V gives CDR1 SGHRS, CDR2 YFSETQ. There are 14 residues in the CDR3. V was clipped by 4 bases and J by 7 bases, with 17 bases between them. The CDR3 bases are TGCGCCAGCAGCACTTCCGGGAAGGTCGGTGAAGCTTTCTTT. Its protein is CASSTSGKVGEAFF.

The J gene is TRBJ1-6, the V gene TRBV11-2, with a possible D match to TRBD1 (5 bases). Germline loops: CDR1 SGHAT, CDR2 FQNNGV. The CDR3 has 15 residues. The ends were cut back, 4 bases at V and 9 bases at J, with 16 bases in the middle. CDR3: CASSSLARDSSPLHF. In DNA, the CDR3 is TGTGCCAGCAGCTCGCTAGCCCGAGACAGTTCACCCCTCCACTTT.

The chain uses TRBV30 and TRBJ1-5, with TRBD1 as a possible D gene (5 bases). Germline V lookup: CDR1 GTSNPN, CDR2 SVGIG (reference sequence). V lost 1 base to trimming and J lost 5 bases, with 9 bases between them. The CDR3 is 13 residues long. The CDR3 reads CAWSDRRDQPQHF. The CDR3 DNA follows: TGTGCCTGGAGTGACAGGCGGGATCAGCCCCAGCATTTT.

CDR3 DNA sequence: TGTGCCAGCAGCTTAGGAACGATGGATCGTAAAGCTTTCTTT. Translation: CASSLGTMDRKAFF. The chain links TRBV7-8 to TRBJ1-1; D unresolved. This CDR3 region has 14 residues. V was cut by 1 base and J by 9 bases, with 15 bases left in between. Germline assignment: CDR1 SGHVS and CDR2 FQNEAQ.

This sequence joins TRBV5-1 and TRBJ2-6; D gene uncertain. Germline CDR1 SGHRS, CDR2 YFSETQ. The CDR3 consists of 15 residues. Trimming took off 4 bases at V and 0 bases at J, with 8 bases between the two ends. The CDR3 DNA reads TGCGCCAGCAGCGAGGTGCTCTCTGGGGCCAACGTCCTGACTTTC. This gives the protein CASSEVLSGANVLTF.

This chain uses TRBV6-5 with TRBJ1-2, with D perhaps TRBD1 (6 bases). The CDR3 covers 16 residues. Trimming left V 2 bases short and J 8 bases short, with 21 bases between. CDR1 is MNHEY, CDR2 SVGAGI, per germline. The CDR3 coding sequence is TGTGCCAGCAGTTACGGGGGCACAGCTTTTGCGAGGGGCTACACCTTC. Residues: CASSYGGTAFARGYTF.

The chain links TRBV11-2 to TRBJ2-1; 8 nucleotides agree with TRBD1. Per germline, CDR1 SGHAT and CDR2 FQNNGV. The CDR3 is 13 residues long. J gave up 10 bases and V 5 bases, and 7 bases lay outside the gene matches. The CDR3 DNA sequence: TGTGCCAGCAGCCAAGACCGGGACAGGGAGCAGTTCTTC. Translated: CASSQDRDREQFF.

This sequence joins TRBV11-2 and TRBJ2-5; 9 positions agree with TRBD2. Germline CDR1 SGHAT, CDR2 FQNNGV. The CDR3 runs 15 residues. V lost 6 bases to trimming and J lost 4 bases; unmatched junction nucleotides: 9. CDR3 region: CASSSGLAGVETQYF. The DNA for the CDR3 is TGTGCCAGCAGTTCGGGACTAGCCGGGGTAGAGACCCAGTACTTC.

This clone has more than one count but fewer than ten. The chain carries TRBV4-1 and TRBJ2-2; 10 bases match TRBD1. The CDR3 runs to 17 residues. The V and J ends lost 0 bases and 0 bases, in that order; junction bases with no gene match: 1. CDR1 and CDR2 (germline): MGHRA, YSYEKL. CDR3 amino acids: CASSQDGQGANTGELFF. The CDR3 DNA follows: TGCGCCAGCAGCCAAGACGGACAGGGGGCGAACACCGGGGAGCTGTTTTTT.

The V and J genes are TRBV11-3 and TRBJ2-1, with 12 bases aligning to TRBD2. J was trimmed by 3 bases and V by 4 bases; bases with no gene match: 4. Germline lookup yields CDR1 SGHNT and CDR2 YENEEA. This CDR3 spans 16 amino acids. CDR3 region: CASSSRTSGNYNEQFF. The CDR3 bases are TGTGCCAGCAGCTCCCGGACTAGCGGGAACTACAATGAGCAGTTCTTC.